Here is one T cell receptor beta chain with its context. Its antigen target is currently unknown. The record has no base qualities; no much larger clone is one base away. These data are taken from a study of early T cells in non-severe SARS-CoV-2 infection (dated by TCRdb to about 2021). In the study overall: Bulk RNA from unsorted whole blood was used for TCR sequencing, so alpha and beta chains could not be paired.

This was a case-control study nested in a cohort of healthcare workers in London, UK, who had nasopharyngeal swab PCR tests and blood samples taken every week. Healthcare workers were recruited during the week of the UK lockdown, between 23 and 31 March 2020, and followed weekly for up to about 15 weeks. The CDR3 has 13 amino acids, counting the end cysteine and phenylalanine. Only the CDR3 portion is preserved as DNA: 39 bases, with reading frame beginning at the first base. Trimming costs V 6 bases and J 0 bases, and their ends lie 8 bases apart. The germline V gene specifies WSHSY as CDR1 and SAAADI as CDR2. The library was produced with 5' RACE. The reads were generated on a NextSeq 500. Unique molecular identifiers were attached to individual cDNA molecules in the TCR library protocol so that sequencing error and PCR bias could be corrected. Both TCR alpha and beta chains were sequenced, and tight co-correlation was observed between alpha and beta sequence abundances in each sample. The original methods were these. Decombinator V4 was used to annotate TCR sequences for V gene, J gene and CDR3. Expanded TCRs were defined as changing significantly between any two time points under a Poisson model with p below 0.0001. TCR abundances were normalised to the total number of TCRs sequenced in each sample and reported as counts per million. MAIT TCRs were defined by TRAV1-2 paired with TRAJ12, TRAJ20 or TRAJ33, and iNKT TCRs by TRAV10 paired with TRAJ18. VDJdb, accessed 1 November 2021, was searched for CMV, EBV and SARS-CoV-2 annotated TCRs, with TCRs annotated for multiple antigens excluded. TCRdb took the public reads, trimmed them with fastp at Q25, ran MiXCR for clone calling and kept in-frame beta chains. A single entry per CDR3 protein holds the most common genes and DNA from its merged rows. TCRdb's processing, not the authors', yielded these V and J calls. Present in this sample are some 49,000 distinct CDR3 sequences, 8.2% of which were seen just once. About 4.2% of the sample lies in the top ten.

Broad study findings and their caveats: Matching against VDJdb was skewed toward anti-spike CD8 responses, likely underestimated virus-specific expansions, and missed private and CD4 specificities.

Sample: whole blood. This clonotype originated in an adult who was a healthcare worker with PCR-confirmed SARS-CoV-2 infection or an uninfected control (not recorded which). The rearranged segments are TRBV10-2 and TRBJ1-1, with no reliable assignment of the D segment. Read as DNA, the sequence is TGCGCCAGCAGGTGGCGAATGAACACTGAAGCTTTCTTT. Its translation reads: CASRWRMNTEAFF.